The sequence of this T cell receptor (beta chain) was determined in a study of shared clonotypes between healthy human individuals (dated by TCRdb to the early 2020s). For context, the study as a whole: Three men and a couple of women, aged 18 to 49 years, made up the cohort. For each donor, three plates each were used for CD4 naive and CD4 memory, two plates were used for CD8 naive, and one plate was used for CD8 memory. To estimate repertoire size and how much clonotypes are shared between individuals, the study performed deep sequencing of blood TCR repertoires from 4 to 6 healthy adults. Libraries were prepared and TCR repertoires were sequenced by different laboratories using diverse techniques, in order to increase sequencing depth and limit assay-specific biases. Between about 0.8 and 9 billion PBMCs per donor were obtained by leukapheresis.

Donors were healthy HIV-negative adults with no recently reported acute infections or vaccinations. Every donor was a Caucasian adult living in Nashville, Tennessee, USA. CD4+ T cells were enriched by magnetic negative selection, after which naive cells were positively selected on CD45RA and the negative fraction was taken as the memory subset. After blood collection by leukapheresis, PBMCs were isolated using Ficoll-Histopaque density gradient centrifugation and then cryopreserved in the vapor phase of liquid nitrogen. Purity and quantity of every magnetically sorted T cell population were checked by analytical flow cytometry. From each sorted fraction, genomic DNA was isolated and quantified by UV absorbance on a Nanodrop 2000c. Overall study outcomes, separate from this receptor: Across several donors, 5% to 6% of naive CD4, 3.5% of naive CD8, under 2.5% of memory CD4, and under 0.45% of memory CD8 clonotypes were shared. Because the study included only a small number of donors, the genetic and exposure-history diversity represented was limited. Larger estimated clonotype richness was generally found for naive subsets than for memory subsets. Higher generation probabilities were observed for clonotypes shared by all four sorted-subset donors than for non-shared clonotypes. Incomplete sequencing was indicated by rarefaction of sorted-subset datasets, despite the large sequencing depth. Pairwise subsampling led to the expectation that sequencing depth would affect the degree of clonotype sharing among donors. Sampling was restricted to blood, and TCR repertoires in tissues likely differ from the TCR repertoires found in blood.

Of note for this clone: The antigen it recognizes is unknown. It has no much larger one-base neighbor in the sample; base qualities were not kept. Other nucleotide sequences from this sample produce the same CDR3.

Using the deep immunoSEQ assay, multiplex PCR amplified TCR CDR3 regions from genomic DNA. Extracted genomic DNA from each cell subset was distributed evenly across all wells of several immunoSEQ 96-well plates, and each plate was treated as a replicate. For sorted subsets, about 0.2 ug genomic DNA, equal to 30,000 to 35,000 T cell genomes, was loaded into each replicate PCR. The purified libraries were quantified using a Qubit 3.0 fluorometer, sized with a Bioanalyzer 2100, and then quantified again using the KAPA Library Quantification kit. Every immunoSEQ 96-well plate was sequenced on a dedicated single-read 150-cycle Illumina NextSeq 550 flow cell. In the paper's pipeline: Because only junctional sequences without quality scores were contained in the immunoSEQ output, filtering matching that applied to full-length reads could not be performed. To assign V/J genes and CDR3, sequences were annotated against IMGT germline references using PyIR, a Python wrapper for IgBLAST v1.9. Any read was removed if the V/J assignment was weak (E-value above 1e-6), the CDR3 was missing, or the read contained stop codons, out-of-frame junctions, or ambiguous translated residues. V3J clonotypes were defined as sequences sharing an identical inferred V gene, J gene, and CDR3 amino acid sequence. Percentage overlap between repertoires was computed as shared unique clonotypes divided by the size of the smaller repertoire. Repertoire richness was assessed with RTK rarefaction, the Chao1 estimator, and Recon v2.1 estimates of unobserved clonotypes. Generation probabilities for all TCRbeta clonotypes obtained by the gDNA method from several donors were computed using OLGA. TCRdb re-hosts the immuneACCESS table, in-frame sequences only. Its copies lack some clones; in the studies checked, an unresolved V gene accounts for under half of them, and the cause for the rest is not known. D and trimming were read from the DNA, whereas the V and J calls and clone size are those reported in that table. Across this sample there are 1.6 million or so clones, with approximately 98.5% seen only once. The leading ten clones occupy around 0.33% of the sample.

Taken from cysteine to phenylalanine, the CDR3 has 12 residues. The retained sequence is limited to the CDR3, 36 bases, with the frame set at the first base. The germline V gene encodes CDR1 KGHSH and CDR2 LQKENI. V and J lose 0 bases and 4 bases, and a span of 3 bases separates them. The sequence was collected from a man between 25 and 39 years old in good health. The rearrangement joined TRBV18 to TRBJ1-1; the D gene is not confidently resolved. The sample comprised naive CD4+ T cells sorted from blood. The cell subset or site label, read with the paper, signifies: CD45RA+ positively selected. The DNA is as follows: TGTGCCAGCTCACCACCAGGCACTGAAGCTTTCTTT. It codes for CASSPPGTEAFF.